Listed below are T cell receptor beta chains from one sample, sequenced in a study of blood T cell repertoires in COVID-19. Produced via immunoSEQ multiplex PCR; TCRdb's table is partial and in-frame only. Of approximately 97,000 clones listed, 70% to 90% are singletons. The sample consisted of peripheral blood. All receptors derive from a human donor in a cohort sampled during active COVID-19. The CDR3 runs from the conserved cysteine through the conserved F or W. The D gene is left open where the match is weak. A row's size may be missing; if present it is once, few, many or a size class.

CSVDSGTGFSGYTF,TGCAGCGTCGACTCCGGGACAGGGTTCTCGGGCTACACCTTC,TRBV29-1,TRBJ1-2,NA,TRBD1
CASEKAGYGYTF,TGTGCCAGCGAGAAAGCCGGGTATGGCTACACCTTC,TRBV5-4,TRBJ1-2,NA,NA
CASSHEQREGKNIQYF,TGTGCCAGCAGCCACGAACAGCGGGAGGGCAAAAACATTCAGTACTTC,TRBV4-2,TRBJ2-4,once,TRBD2
CASSLQRGASTDTQYF,TGTGCCAGCAGCTTACAGCGGGGGGCTAGCACAGATACGCAGTATTTT,TRBV7-9,TRBJ2-3,NA,TRBD2
CASSERRIASGNTIYF,TGTGCCAGCAGTGAGAGGCGGATCGCCTCTGGAAACACCATATATTTT,TRBV6-1,TRBJ1-3,NA,NA
CAWDGGATGNTIYF,TGTGCCTGGGACGGGGGAGCCACGGGAAACACCATATATTTT,TRBV30,TRBJ1-3,NA,NA
CASSPPQAGELFF,TGTGCCAGCAGCCCACCGCAGGCCGGGGAGCTGTTTTTT,TRBV9,TRBJ2-2,once,NA
CASSQYRGGYGYTF,TGCGCCAGCAGCCAATACAGGGGCGGCTATGGCTACACCTTC,TRBV4-3,TRBJ1-2,NA,TRBD1
CASSQVASGGSTDTQYF,TGCGCCAGCAGCCAAGTGGCTAGCGGGGGAAGCACAGATACGCAGTATTTT,TRBV4-3,TRBJ2-3,NA,TRBD2
CAISSTTREGQYF,TGTGCCATCAGTTCAACGACGAGGGAAGGGCAGTACTTC,TRBV10-3,TRBJ2-7,once,NA
CASSLTARNKAEAFF,TGCGCCAGCAGCTTAACTGCCAGGAATAAGGCTGAAGCTTTCTTT,TRBV5-1,TRBJ1-1,NA,NA
CASSQDAQGTDEQFF,TGCGCCAGCAGCCAAGATGCACAGGGAACGGATGAGCAGTTCTTC,TRBV4-3,TRBJ2-1,NA,NA
CASSFRGADSYEQYF,TGTGCCAGCAGCTTCAGGGGGGCGGACAGCTACGAGCAGTACTTC,TRBV5-5,TRBJ2-7,once,NA
CASSQGGTGNTIYF,TGTGCCAGCAGTCAAGGGGGTACTGGAAACACCATATATTTT,TRBV28,TRBJ1-3,NA,NA
CAWSVSRDYGYTF,TGTGCCTGGAGTGTCTCCAGGGACTATGGCTACACCTTC,TRBV30,TRBJ1-2,NA,NA
CASRPARAVINEQFF,TGTGCCAGCAGACCCGCGAGGGCGGTTATAAATGAGCAGTTCTTC,TRBV6-5,TRBJ2-1,NA,NA
CASSLAGDEQFF,TGTGCCAGCAGCTTAGCCGGGGATGAGCAGTTCTTC,TRBV5-6,TRBJ2-1,NA,NA
CASSFQGPATNEKLFF,TGTGCCAGCAGCTTCCAGGGGCCTGCAACTAATGAAAAACTGTTTTTT,TRBV11-2,TRBJ1-4,few,NA
CASSLQGNYGYTF,TGCGCCAGCAGCCTACAGGGCAACTATGGCTACACCTTC,TRBV4-1,TRBJ1-2,NA,NA
CASSLWSRGGEFGTGELFF,TGTGCCAGCAGTTTATGGTCTCGGGGGGGGGAATTCGGCACCGGGGAGCTGTTTTTT,TRBV27,TRBJ2-2,NA,TRBD2
CASSSRDSRSGTQYF,TGTGCCAGCAGCAGCCGGGACTCAAGATCTGGGACCCAGTACTTC,TRBV11-3,TRBJ2-5,NA,NA
CASSEGASTDTQYF,TGTGCCAGTAGTGAGGGTGCTAGCACAGATACGCAGTATTTT,TRBV19,TRBJ2-3,NA,NA
CASRDYKGFYEQYF,TGTGCCAGCAGGGACTACAAAGGATTCTACGAGCAGTACTTC,TRBV2,TRBJ2-7,NA,NA
CASSPAGTGGYTF,TGTGCCAGCTCACCAGCGGGGACAGGTGGCTACACCTTC,TRBV18,TRBJ1-2,NA,TRBD1
CASSPTGQGGQPQHF,TGTGCCAGCAGCCCTACCGGCCAGGGCGGTCAGCCCCAGCATTTT,TRBV7-2,TRBJ1-5,NA,NA
CASSYSLAGDSEKLFF,TGTGCCAGCAGTTACAGTTTGGCAGGCGATAGTGAAAAACTGTTTTTT,TRBV6-5,TRBJ1-4,NA,NA